The T cell receptor (beta chain) under discussion was sequenced for a study of T-cell reconstitution after alpha-beta-depleted transplantation in children. General observations from the study: T-cell numbers and diversity, one year after transplant, stemmed largely from T cells that were newly produced. At day 60, the high TCRbeta diversity found in some patients originated from recipient T cells and thymic progenitors that had survived.

This clonotype was seen at least ten times. Antigen: not known. With 0 bases removed from V and 2 bases from J, the gap between germline ends came to 13 bases. Germline V gene sequence: CDR1 SQVTM, CDR2 ANQGSEA. CDR3 length: 15 amino acids. Molecular barcoding with unique molecular identifiers was used for the TCRbeta library. MiXCR was run by TCRdb on the PCR reads, yielding one entry per CDR3 protein. The sample lists a few hundred thousand distinct CDR3 sequences, over 10% occurring once. The specimen comprised PBMCs, mostly from graft donor cells, sampled 360 days after TCRalphabeta/CD19-depleted stem cell transplant. The V and J genes are TRBV29-1 and TRBJ2-5; D assignment may be TRBD1 or TRBD2 (5 bases each). The receptor's source is a male patient between 10 and 17 years old who had a stem cell transplant for acute myeloid leukemia, so the T cells may come from the graft donor. CDR3 residues: CSVEEGVGRQETQYF. Here the CDR3 DNA reads TGCAGCGTTGAAGAGGGGGTGGGACGGCAAGAGACCCAGTACTTC.